The sequence of this TCR beta chain was determined in a study of blood T cell repertoires in COVID-19. Across the study: PBMCs, B-cell-depleted T cells, or T cells provided the cDNA or gDNA that made up the material.

The protocol was immunoSEQ multiplex PCR, while the TCRdb copy is restricted to in-frame clones and leaves out a portion. The sample yields 80,000 to 90,000 clones, about 85% seen once. This CDR3 has 12 residues. Germline V CDR1 and CDR2: WSHSY, SAAADI. V lost 3 bases and J lost 7, with 7 bases in between. The sequenced sample consisted of peripheral blood. This chain links TRBV10-2 with TRBJ2-1; D gene ambiguous. The receptor was isolated from a woman in her 70s with acute or convalescent COVID-19. The DNA for the CDR3 is TGCGCCAGCAGTGAACGGTTTAATGAGCAGTTCTTC. The encoded protein is CASSERFNEQFF.